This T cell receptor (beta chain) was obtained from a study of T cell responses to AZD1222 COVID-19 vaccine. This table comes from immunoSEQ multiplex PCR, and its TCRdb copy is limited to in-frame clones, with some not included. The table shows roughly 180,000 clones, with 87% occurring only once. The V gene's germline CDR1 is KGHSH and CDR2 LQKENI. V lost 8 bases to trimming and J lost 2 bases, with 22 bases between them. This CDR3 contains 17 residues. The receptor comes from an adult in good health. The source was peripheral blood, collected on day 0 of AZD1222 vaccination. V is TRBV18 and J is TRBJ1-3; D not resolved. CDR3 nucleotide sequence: TGTGCCAGCAACACCCAAAGATCACGGGTGCCTGGAAACACCATATATTTT. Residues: CASNTQRSRVPGNTIYF.